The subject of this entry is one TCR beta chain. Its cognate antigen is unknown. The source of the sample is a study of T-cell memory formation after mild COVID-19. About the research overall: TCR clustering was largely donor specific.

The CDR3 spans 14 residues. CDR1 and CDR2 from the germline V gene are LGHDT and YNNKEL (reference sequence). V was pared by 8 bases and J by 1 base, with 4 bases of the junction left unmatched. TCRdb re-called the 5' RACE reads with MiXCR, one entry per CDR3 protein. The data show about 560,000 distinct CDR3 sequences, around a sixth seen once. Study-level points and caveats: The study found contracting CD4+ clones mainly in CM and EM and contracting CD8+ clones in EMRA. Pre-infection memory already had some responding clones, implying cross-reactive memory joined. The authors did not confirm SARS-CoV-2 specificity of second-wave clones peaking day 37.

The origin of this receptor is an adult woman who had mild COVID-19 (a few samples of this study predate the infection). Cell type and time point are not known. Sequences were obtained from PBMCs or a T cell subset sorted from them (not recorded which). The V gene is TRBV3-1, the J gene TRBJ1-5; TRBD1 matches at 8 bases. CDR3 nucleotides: TGTGCCAGCTCCAGGGGGCAAAGCAATCAGCCCCAGCATTTT. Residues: CASSRGQSNQPQHF.